These T cell receptor beta chains were read from a single sample in a study of cytomegalovirus exposure and HLA in healthy donors. Data came from immunoSEQ multiplex PCR; TCRdb stores just in-frame clones and leaves some out. The sample lists some 110,000 clones, around 94% seen once, with approximately 1.2% in the top ten. The sample consisted of PBMCs. Every receptor here comes from a young woman in good health and CMV-seronegative. Both conserved end residues are trimmed from each CDR3. Each record gives: V gene, D gene, CDR3 length, J gene, CDR3 protein. The D gene is left open where the match is weak.

>TRBV28|TRBD1|10|TRBJ1-1
ASQQGGTEAF
>TRBV6-1|NA|13|TRBJ2-3
ASSRTAYSTDTQY
>TRBV6-6|NA|10|TRBJ1-1
ASSYRDGGAF
>TRBV9|TRBD2|13|TRBJ2-5
ASSVGTSGTGTQY
>TRBV5-4|TRBD2|14|TRBJ2-1
ASSLPRGGYYNEQF
>TRBV5-6|NA|12|TRBJ2-7
ASTLGGASYEQY
>TRBV29-1|NA|14|TRBJ2-4
SVESTSYAAKNIQY
>TRBV20-1|NA|9|TRBJ2-5
SVRGGRFLY
>TRBV18|NA|11|TRBJ2-7
ASSRNRDYEQY
>TRBV5-6|NA|10|TRBJ2-5
ASSFREGTQY
>TRBV5-1|NA|10|TRBJ1-2
ATRAGDYGYT
>TRBV19|NA|11|TRBJ1-5
ASTRGLNQPQH
>TRBV10-3|TRBD2|13|TRBJ2-4
AISDSSGSQGIQY
>TRBV10-3|NA|12|TRBJ2-5
AISDGVAEETQY
>TRBV5-1|NA|17|TRBJ2-7
ASSRNIWTVRITTHEQY
>TRBV5-4|TRBD1|12|TRBJ1-6
ASSADRVNSPLH
>TRBV6-1|TRBD1|12|TRBJ2-7
ASSARTGRGEQY
>TRBV27|NA|13|TRBJ1-5
ASSFGGFGNQPQH
>TRBV19|NA|13|TRBJ1-2
ASSIVERGVYGYT
>TRBV9|NA|11|TRBJ1-1
ASSFLLNTEAF
>TRBV27|TRBD1|12|TRBJ2-5
ASSSNRGFGTQY
>TRBV4-1|TRBD1|12|TRBJ1-2
ASSSGTGGTGYT
>TRBV7-8|TRBD1|12|TRBJ1-3
ASSLQGAGNTIY
>TRBV7-2|NA|11|TRBJ2-7
ASSLEAVYEQY
>TRBV27|TRBD2|12|TRBJ2-7
ASSFSGARPEQY
>TRBV19|NA|13|TRBJ2-1
ASSPMRGSYNEQF
>TRBV11-2|NA|13|TRBJ1-1
ASSLGTGRDTEAF
>TRBV5-1|TRBD2|12|TRBJ2-5
ASSLAGRLETQY
>TRBV2|NA|13|TRBJ1-5
ASSEGPFSNQPQH
>TRBV30|NA|11|TRBJ2-7
AWSSKNSYEQY
>TRBV10-1|NA|13|TRBJ1-6
ASSYHSSYNSPLH
>TRBV27|NA|13|TRBJ2-2
ASSLLRTNTGELF
>TRBV6-1|NA|11|TRBJ1-1
AGNREMNTEAF
>TRBV28|NA|14|TRBJ1-6
ASSSTGPVLGSPLH
>TRBV2|NA|14|TRBJ2-2
AQQGQGNMNTGELF
>TRBV2|NA|8|TRBJ2-1
ASSGVEQF
>TRBV30|TRBD1|11|TRBJ1-5
AWSGQGVGPQH
>TRBV5-1|TRBD1|14|TRBJ1-3
ASRTVGTGSGNTIY
>TRBV30|NA|10|TRBJ2-5
AWSVGGETQY
>TRBV6-4|TRBD1|17|TRBJ1-5
ASTQSRDRGLASNQPQH
>TRBV5-4|NA|10|TRBJ1-3
ASSLDMHTIY
>TRBV13|NA|13|TRBJ2-2
ASSFYQGSTGELF
>TRBV5-1|TRBD1|11|TRBJ1-2
ASSFGQGRGYT
>TRBV10-3|TRBD2|11|TRBJ2-3
AITSGGSYTQY
>TRBV19|NA|15|TRBJ2-3
ASSMASGATSTDTQY
>TRBV4-1|NA|13|TRBJ2-7
ASSPTAGGRYEQY
>TRBV5-1|TRBD2|15|TRBJ2-2
ASSFELAGQNTGELF
>TRBV19|TRBD2|12|TRBJ2-1
ASSYSGRANEQF
>TRBV28|TRBD1|13|TRBJ1-3
ASSSTGGSGNTIY
>TRBV28|NA|13|TRBJ2-7
ASSLYPGPDYEQY
>TRBV2|NA|11|TRBJ2-1
ASSVQNSVGQF
>TRBV5-4|TRBD2|14|TRBJ2-3
ASSPGLAGIADTQY
>TRBV5-1|NA|13|TRBJ2-1
ARPGVGSSYNEQF
>TRBV6-1|TRBD1|12|TRBJ1-1
ASSDAGGYTEAF
>TRBV5-1|NA|13|TRBJ2-3
ASSYQGLSTDTQY
>TRBV4-1|NA|15|TRBJ2-2
ASSLRHLQMNTGELF
>TRBV21-1|NA|15|TRBJ2-2
ASSNGGTGKNTGELF
>TRBV2|TRBD1|12|TRBJ1-5
ASSGQGYNQPQH
>TRBV28|NA|13|TRBJ2-3
ASSWIARNTDTQY